The source of this TCR beta chain is a study of control samples from healthy donors and cancer patients. V dropped 1 base and J dropped 2 bases, with 9 bases sitting between them. The CDR3 sequence is 15 residues long. The germline gives CDR1 SGHAT, CDR2 FQNNGV. Assay used: immunoSEQ multiplex PCR; TCRdb lists only in-frame clones, some missing. The sample records just over 15,000 clones, 87% being singletons. The V gene is TRBV11-2, the J gene TRBJ1-5; no definite D call. The specimen was PBMCs. This sequence originates from a woman between 70 and 85 years old with colorectal cancer. CDR3 nucleotide sequence: TGTGCCAGCAGCTTAGGCGGGGTGGGCAATCAGCCCCAGCATTTT. Residues: CASSLGGVGNQPQHF.